This TCR beta chain came from a study of T cells in Graves' hyperthyroidism and ophthalmopathy. Study-wide results and caveats: Ophthalmopathy was predicted by the model a median of about six months ahead of onset. A model of 13 V-J features distinguished ophthalmopathy from stable hyperthyroidism.

This clonotype was detected many times. Its target is unknown. Amplification yielded TCR beta CDR3 regions, with RNA transcripts as the source. TCR CDR3 regions were first amplified by RT-PCR with HTBI primers. One entry per CDR3 protein, called by TCRdb with MiXCR from the multiplex PCR reads. The sample has about 160,000 distinct CDR3 sequences; roughly 9.4% are singletons. CDR3 length: 13 amino acids. Trimming left V 5 bases short and J 0 bases short, with 5 bases between. CDR1 PRHDT and CDR2 FYEKMQ come from the germline V gene (reference sequence). The hyperthyroidism was newly diagnosed and had lasted under 2 months; the patients were aged 18 to 65. The diagnoses drew upon clinical symptoms, serum thyroxine and TRAb, thyroid ultrasound and orbital computed tomography.

The gene calls are TRBV13 and TRBJ2-1; D is undetermined. The receptor's source is a woman between 18 and 30 years old with Graves' hyperthyroidism that later progressed to Graves' ophthalmopathy. Sequenced input: blood. CDR3 sequence reads: CASSARSYNEQFF. The CDR3 coding sequence is TGTGCCAGCAGCGCCCGCTCCTACAATGAGCAGTTCTTC.